This TCR beta chain is from a study of blood T cell repertoires in COVID-19. While infection was still active, Seattle patients were enrolled and then followed longitudinally. Germline values: CDR1 MDHEN, CDR2 SYDVKM. The CDR3 has 16 amino acids. The V end lost 5 bases, the J end lost 5 bases, and 21 bases lay between the germline ends. Sequencing was performed with immunoSEQ multiplex PCR; in TCRdb, only in-frame clones are kept and a portion is missing. The profile shows 150,000 to 200,000 clones, around 85% of them singletons. This receptor was identified in a man aged 80 or over with COVID-19, enrolled during active disease. The specimen was peripheral blood. This sequence joins TRBV28 and TRBJ1-2; perhaps TRBD1 as D (5 bases). The CDR3 sequence is CASSTPGGRYRYGYTF. CDR3 coding DNA: TGTGCCAGCAGTACCCCGGGGGGACGATACAGATATGGCTACACCTTC.